Given below is one T cell receptor beta chain in context. What it binds is not known. This entry comes from a study of T cells after yellow fever vaccination. Study results and caveats: A secondary response was less intense yet reached its peak sooner, at day 5 versus 15. It was a small share of clonotypes that appeared in both CD4 and CD8 compartments. Most clones from primary vaccination were detected again post-booster (around 96% CD4, 88% CD8).

Generation of TCR cDNA used 5'RACE template switching (which added a universal primer site and UMIs). TCRdb redid the calling of the 5' RACE reads with MiXCR, one entry per CDR3 protein. The table includes 340,000 or so distinct CDR3 sequences, about 12% detected once. The CDR3 is 16 residues long. Trimming cost V 5 bases and J 4 bases, with 19 bases left between them. In germline, CDR1 is SGHTA, CDR2 FQGTGA. This TCR was recovered from a man in his late teens or twenties who received the YFV17D yellow fever vaccine. This chain uses TRBV7-3 with TRBJ2-3; a weak D match, TRBD2 (6 bases). The material was CD4+ T cells sorted from PBMCs, obtained 15 days after the yellow fever booster vaccination. CDR3 nucleotides: TGTGCCAGCAGCCGGCTTGGCGGGACCCCCCCAGATACGCAGTATTTT. Residues: CASSRLGGTPPDTQYF.